Shown below are 24 T cell receptor beta chains from a single sample sequenced in a study of T cells after yellow fever vaccination. TCRdb redid the calling of the 5' RACE reads with MiXCR, one entry per CDR3 protein. The sample holds tens of thousands of distinct CDR3 sequences, 5.2% seen once. This specimen consisted of PBMCs, either bulk or a sorted T-cell subset (CD4+, CD8+, memory, or dextramer-sorted; not recorded which), obtained roughly seven weeks after the first yellow fever vaccination. These receptors all stem from a man aged 18 to 29 who received the YFV17D yellow fever vaccine.

This clonotype showed up many times. This chain links TRBV4-3 with TRBJ1-5; D might be TRBD1 (6 bases). CDR3 length: 15 amino acids. The V end was cut by 3 bases, the J end by 7 bases, with 16 bases between. CDR1 LGHNA and CDR2 YSLEER come from the germline V gene. CDR3 sequence (DNA): TGCGCCAGCAGCCAGGAATACGCAGGGGAACAGCCCCAGCATTTT. It specifies CASSQEYAGEQPQHF.

About this clonotype itself: Possible read error: a much larger clone is one base away. This sequence joins TRBV11-2 and TRBJ1-5; D is ambiguous. V lost 1 base and J lost 4, with 20 bases in between. Per germline, CDR1 SGHAT and CDR2 FQNNGV. The CDR3 sequence is 18 residues long. CDR3 amino acids: CASSLGTDYKVLNQPQHF. CDR3 DNA: TGTGCCAGCAGCTTAGGCACGGACTACAAGGTCTTAAATCAGCCCCAGCATTTT.

This clonotype was seen many times. The CDR3 reads CASSPNQRDGYTF. Here the CDR3 DNA reads TGTGCCAGCAGCCCTAATCAGAGGGATGGCTACACCTTC. V usage is TRBV7-2 and J usage is TRBJ1-2; D gene uncertain. The germline V gene has CDR1 SGHTA and CDR2 FQGNSA. The CDR3 consists of 13 residues. Between the trimmed V and J ends, which lost 5 bases and 6 bases, there was a span of 13 bases.

To note about this clonotype: With a much larger clone just one base away, this may be a read error. The genes are TRBV21-1 and TRBJ1-4. TRBV21-1 has pseudogene status. This CDR3 has 13 amino acids. The CDR3 nucleotides read TGTGCCAGCAAAGGGGCAAATAATGAAAAACTGTTTTTT. Translated, it gives CASKGANNEKLFF.

This clonotype has at least ten counts. The chain combines TRBV7-2 with TRBJ1-2; D is unresolved. There are 13 residues in the CDR3. Germline V gene data show CDR1 as SGHTA and CDR2 as FQGNSA. V lost 1 base to trimming and J lost 6 bases, with 9 bases between them. The CDR3 DNA reads TGTGCCAGCAGCTTAGGTCCCCTAGATGGCTACACCTTC. Its translation: CASSLGPLDGYTF.

This clonotype was observed at least ten times. The chain recombines TRBV6-5 with TRBJ1-6; D is perhaps TRBD1 (5 bases). The ends were cut back, 8 bases at V and 0 bases at J, with 14 bases in the middle. CDR1 is MNHEY and CDR2 is SVGAGI in the germline V gene. The CDR3 extends over 16 amino acids. The CDR3 region has the DNA TGTGCCAGCCATCGGGGGTGGCCCTCCTATAATTCACCCCTCCACTTT. Translation gives CASHRGWPSYNSPLHF.

This clonotype has ten or more counts. This chain connects TRBV30 to TRBJ1-2; TRBD1 matches 7 bases. The CDR3 runs 14 residues. Unmatched junction bases numbered 9, after V lost 2 bases and J lost 6 bases. Looked up from germline, CDR1 is GTSNPN and CDR2 is SVGIG (reference sequence). The CDR3 region is CAWSRVRQGHGYTF. In DNA, the CDR3 is TGTGCCTGGAGTAGGGTTCGACAGGGCCATGGCTACACCTTC.

This clonotype was observed many times. The V and J genes are TRBV27 and TRBJ1-1, with 8 positions matching TRBD1. Germline trimming cut 1 base from V and 3 bases from J; bases unmatched to any gene: 10. This CDR3 has 17 amino acids. The germline CDR1 and CDR2 sequences are MNHEY and SMNVEV (reference sequence). The CDR3 here is CASSLCRGRAWDTEAFF. As DNA, the CDR3 is TGTGCCAGCAGTTTATGCAGGGGGCGGGCTTGGGACACTGAAGCTTTCTTT.

Ten or more counts support this clonotype. Here the CDR3 reads CASSGLGENEQFF. The CDR3 DNA reads TGTGCCAGCAGCGGGCTTGGCGAGAATGAGCAGTTCTTC. J is TRBJ2-1 and V is TRBV7-9; D unresolved. Germline V CDR1 and CDR2: SEHNR, FQNEAQ (reference sequence). The V gene lost 5 bases and the J gene lost 7 bases, with 12 bases spanning the gap. The CDR3 is 13 residues long.

This clonotype has ten or more counts. The genes are TRBV20-1 and TRBJ2-1, with TRBD2 matching 9 bases. The junction had 6 bases not matched to a gene; V was cut back by 3 bases and J by 0 bases. Germline values: CDR1 DFQATT, CDR2 SNEGSKA (reference sequence). CDR3 size: 16 residues. CDR3 in amino acids: CSASVLAGASYNEQFF. The CDR3 region has the DNA TGCAGTGCTAGCGTCTTAGCGGGGGCCTCCTACAATGAGCAGTTCTTC.

This clonotype has ten or more counts. The chain is built from TRBV29-1 and TRBJ1-5; TRBD1 might be the D (5 bases). Germline CDR1 reads SQVTM; CDR2 reads ANQGSEA. This CDR3 is built from 13 residues. Trimming removed 4 bases from V and 7 bases from J, with 14 bases in between. In DNA form, the CDR3 reads TGCAGCGTTGTGGGGATCGGGGGACAGCCCCAGCATTTT. Amino acids: CSVVGIGGQPQHF.

There are many counts of this clonotype. This chain links TRBV7-2 with TRBJ2-3; D call uncertain. Per germline, CDR1 SGHTA and CDR2 FQGNSA. This CDR3 spans 11 amino acids. V gave up 2 bases and J gave up 6 bases, with 3 bases separating them. CDR3 in DNA: TGTGCCAGCAGCTTATGGGATACGCAGTATTTT. Its translation: CASSLWDTQYF.

This clonotype was seen many times. V and J are TRBV9 and TRBJ2-1, with TRBD2 as a possible D gene (6 bases). The V gene's germline CDR1 is SGDLS and CDR2 YYNGEE. The CDR3 spans 15 residues. V was cut by 2 bases and J by 8 bases, with 17 bases left in between. CDR3 amino acids: CASSVSTTSLDEQFF. In DNA form, the CDR3 reads TGTGCCAGCAGCGTGAGTACGACTAGTCTCGATGAGCAGTTCTTC. The full variable domain, with the rest looked up from reference TRBV9 and TRBJ2-1, is DSGVTQTPKHLITATGQRVTLRCSPRSGDLSVYWYQQSLDQGLQFLIQYYNGEERAKGNILERFSAQQFPDLHSELNLSSLELGDSALYFCASSVSTTSLDEQFFGPGTRLTVL.

At least ten counts were recorded for this clonotype. This chain connects TRBV5-1 to TRBJ1-1; possibly TRBD1 for D (5 bases). The germline gives CDR1 SGHRS, CDR2 YFSETQ. The length of the CDR3 is 14 residues. The V end was cut by 2 bases, the J end by 2 bases, with 10 bases between. The CDR3 DNA is TGCGCCAGCAGCTTCCAGGGTGGCAACACTGAAGCTTTCTTT. The encoded protein is CASSFQGGNTEAFF.

This clonotype was found a few times. A read error may be the cause here, since a much bigger clone is one base away. The chain recombines TRBV11-2 with TRBJ2-5; no firm D call. V lost 8 bases to trimming and J lost 0 bases, with 22 bases between them. This CDR3 region has 17 residues. Germline values: CDR1 SGHAT, CDR2 FQNNGV. The CDR3 reads CASGPPVLAMYQETQYF. CDR3 coding DNA: TGTGCCAGCGGCCCCCCTGTTTTGGCGATGTACCAAGAGACCCAGTACTTC. The full variable domain, rest sourced from reference TRBV11-2 and TRBJ2-5, is EAGVAQSPRYKIIEKRQSVAFWCNPISGHATLYWYQQILGQGPKLLIQFQNNGVVDDSQLPKDRFSAERLKGVDSTLKIQPAKLEDSAVYLCASGPPVLAMYQETQYFGPGTRLLVL.

This clonotype was counted at least ten times. The rearrangement joins TRBV5-1 to TRBJ1-1, with D possibly matching TRBD1 (6 bases). Looked up from germline, CDR1 is SGHRS and CDR2 is YFSETQ. Deletions cut 2 bases from V and 6 bases from J, with 23 bases between. The length of the CDR3 is 17 residues. CDR3 coding DNA: TGCGCCAGCAGCTTTAGAGGGGGGAATTTTGAGGCTTCTGAAGCTTTCTTT. Protein: CASSFRGGNFEASEAFF. Filled out from reference TRBV5-1 and TRBJ1-1, the complete variable domain reads KAGVTQTPRYLIKTRGQQVTLSCSPISGHRSVSWYQQTPGQGLQFLFEYFSETQRNKGNFPGRFSGRQFSNSRSEMNVSTLELGDSALYLCASSFRGGNFEASEAFFGQGTRLTVV.

Many counts were recorded for this clonotype. The junction differs from germline at one of its ends, possibly a read error. The chain links TRBV5-1 to TRBJ2-5; D may correspond to TRBD1 or TRBD2 (5 bases each). This CDR3 region has 14 residues. Per the germline V gene, CDR1 is SGHRS and CDR2 is YFSETQ. The CDR3 nucleotides read TGCGCCAGCAGTTTGGGGGACCCCCAAGAGACCCAGTACTTC. Translating gives CASSLGDPQETQYF.

This clonotype has a count of ten or more. The genes are TRBV7-2 and TRBJ2-5, with TRBD1 matching 9 bases. V lost 5 bases to trimming and J lost 5 bases; unmatched junction nucleotides: 9. The CDR3 length is 15 residues. Germline V lookup: CDR1 SGHTA, CDR2 FQGNSA. The CDR3 DNA is TGTGCCAGCAGCGCGTCCGGGACAGGGAGGGAGACCCAGTACTTC. Translation gives CASSASGTGRETQYF.

Many counts were recorded for this clonotype. The chain uses TRBV10-3 and TRBJ1-3; D might be TRBD1 (5 bases). Germline V gene lookup returns CDR1 ENHRY and CDR2 SYGVKD. The CDR3 extends over 15 amino acids. The V gene lost 10 bases and the J gene lost 0 bases, with 16 bases spanning the gap. CDR3: CATNEGTNSGNTIYF. The CDR3 DNA sequence: TGTGCCACTAACGAGGGGACCAACTCTGGAAACACCATATATTTT.

This clonotype was seen many times. The chain employs TRBV6-5 and TRBJ1-6; D is undetermined. Germline CDR1 is MNHEY and CDR2 is SVGAGI. The V end lost 3 bases, the J end lost 3 bases, and 12 bases lay between the germline ends. The CDR3 consists of 16 residues. The CDR3 spells CASSYSAAHYNSPLHF. CDR3 nucleotide sequence: TGTGCCAGCAGTTATAGCGCAGCACACTATAATTCACCCCTCCACTTT.

This clonotype showed up many times. This chain joins TRBV25-1 and TRBJ1-6; D is ambiguous. This CDR3 comprises 15 residues. Looked up from germline, CDR1 is MGHDK and CDR2 is SYGVNS. Trimming removed 3 bases at V and 0 bases at J, with 6 bases between. The DNA for the CDR3 is TGTGCCAGCAGTGATAAGAGCTCCTATAATTCACCCCTCCACTTT. Translated: CASSDKSSYNSPLHF. Variable domain in full (rest from reference TRBV25-1 and TRBJ1-6): EADIYQTPRYLVIGTGKKITLECSQTMGHDKMYWYQQDPGMELHLIHYSYGVNSTEKGDLSSESTVSRIRTEHFPLTLESARPSHTSQYLCASSDKSSYNSPLHFGNGTRLTVT.

A word on this clonotype: The junction shows a germline mismatch at one end, possibly a read error. The V and J genes are TRBV3-1 and TRBJ2-3; D perhaps matches TRBD2 (6 bases). Germline values: CDR1 LGHDT, CDR2 YNNKEL (reference sequence). The CDR3 consists of 17 residues. The CDR3 here is CATSQEELQDYTDTQYF. The CDR3 nucleotides are TGTGCCACCAGCCAAGAAGAATTACAGGACTACACAGATACGCAGTATTTT.

This clonotype has a count of ten or more. The J gene is TRBJ2-2, the V gene TRBV7-2; no clear D gene. The V gene lost 5 bases and the J gene lost 5 bases, with 18 bases spanning the gap. This CDR3 comprises 16 residues. Germline V lookup: CDR1 SGHTA, CDR2 FQGNSA. The CDR3 spells CASSPRSRGVTGELFF. CDR3 bases: TGTGCCAGCAGCCCCCGGTCCCGCGGAGTGACCGGGGAGCTGTTTTTT.

This clonotype was seen repeatedly, ten times or more. The chain uses TRBV5-1 and TRBJ1-1; D perhaps matches TRBD1 (6 bases). Deletions cut 4 bases from V and 3 bases from J, with 13 bases between. CDR1 and CDR2 (germline): SGHRS, YFSETQ. The CDR3 is 14 residues long. CDR3 in DNA: TGCGCCAGCAGCCTTACAGGGCTACACACTGAAGCTTTCTTT. This gives the protein CASSLTGLHTEAFF.